This TCR beta chain was captured by sequencing in a study of blood T cell repertoires in COVID-19. On the study more broadly: Both acute and convalescent COVID-19 samples were obtained from the United States, Italy and Spain. T cells, B-cell-depleted T cells, or PBMCs supplied cDNA or gDNA.

As handled by the study authors: Nucleated cell number was recorded as an estimate derived from reference gene primer amplification. The data were produced by immunoSEQ multiplex PCR, yet TCRdb's version contains in-frame clones alone and is incomplete. D and trimming were read from the DNA, whereas the V and J calls and clone size are those reported in that table. The table shows about 78,000 clones, with roughly nine tenths occurring only once. With 0 bases clipped from V and 5 bases from J, the junction kept 1 base outside the gene matches. The CDR3 totals 15 residues. Germline V gene data show CDR1 as SGHNT and CDR2 as YYREEE (reference sequence).

The sequencing input was peripheral blood. The TCR was taken from a man over 45 with active or convalescent COVID-19. This rearrangement joins TRBV5-4 to TRBJ2-3; 12 positions agree with TRBD2. CDR3 sequence reads: CASSLETSGGDTQYF. In DNA form, the CDR3 reads TGTGCCAGCAGCTTGGAGACTAGCGGGGGAGATACGCAGTATTTT.